In its sample, the clone carrying this T cell receptor (beta chain) was seen once. CDR3 length equals 14 residues. Trimming removed 0 bases at V and 1 base at J, with 7 bases between. The V gene's germline CDR1 is SGHRS and CDR2 YFSETQ. The data stem from a study of blood T cell repertoires in COVID-19. The overall study: Both acute and convalescent COVID-19 samples were obtained from the United States, Italy and Spain. PBMCs, B-cell-depleted T cells, or T cells were the source of the cDNA or gDNA that made up the material.

As processed by the authors: Nucleated cell number was recorded as an estimate derived from reference gene primer amplification. TCRdb's table, derived via immunoSEQ multiplex PCR, lists solely in-frame clones and lacks some. Clonal size and the V and J genes are those of that table, whereas D and trimming came from the DNA. The sample contains tens of thousands of clones, approximately 90% of which appear only once. This TCR derives from a human donor with active COVID-19. The donor label of this sample is uncertain. V and J are TRBV5-1 and TRBJ1-1; perhaps TRBD1 as D (5 bases). Material: peripheral blood. The CDR3 spells CASSLAQANTEAFF. The CDR3, as DNA: TGCGCCAGCAGCTTGGCACAGGCGAACACTGAAGCTTTCTTT. The entire variable domain, with the rest obtained from reference TRBV5-1 and TRBJ1-1, is as follows: KAGVTQTPRYLIKTRGQQVTLSCSPISGHRSVSWYQQTPGQGLQFLFEYFSETQRNKGNFPGRFSGRQFSNSRSEMNVSTLELGDSALYLCASSLAQANTEAFFGQGTRLTVV.